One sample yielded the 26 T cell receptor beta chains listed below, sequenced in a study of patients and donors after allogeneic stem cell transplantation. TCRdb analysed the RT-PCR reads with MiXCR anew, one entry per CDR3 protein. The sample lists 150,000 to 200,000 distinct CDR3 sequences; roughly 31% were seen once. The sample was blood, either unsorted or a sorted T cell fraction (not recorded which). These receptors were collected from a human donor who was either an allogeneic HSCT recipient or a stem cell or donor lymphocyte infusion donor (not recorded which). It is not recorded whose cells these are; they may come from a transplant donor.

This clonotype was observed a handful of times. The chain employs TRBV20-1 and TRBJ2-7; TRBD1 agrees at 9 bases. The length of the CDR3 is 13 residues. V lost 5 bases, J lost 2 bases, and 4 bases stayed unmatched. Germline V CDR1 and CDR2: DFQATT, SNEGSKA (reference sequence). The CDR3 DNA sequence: TGCAGTGCTTGGGACAGGGCCACCTACGAGCAGTACTTC. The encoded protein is CSAWDRATYEQYF.

The CDR3 DNA reads TGTGCCAGCAGTCCCGGACTAGCGGCCTACAATGAGCAGTTCTTC. Protein: CASSPGLAAYNEQFF. The V gene is TRBV6-5, the J gene TRBJ2-1, with 10 bases lining up with TRBD2. V shed 5 bases, J shed 2 bases, and the junction held 3 bases outside the gene matches. CDR1 is MNHEY and CDR2 is SVGAGI in the germline V gene. The CDR3 sequence is 15 residues long.

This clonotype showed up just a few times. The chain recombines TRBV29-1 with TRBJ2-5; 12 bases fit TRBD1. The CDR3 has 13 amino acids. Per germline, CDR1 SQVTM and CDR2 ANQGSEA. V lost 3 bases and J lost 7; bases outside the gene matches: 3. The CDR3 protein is CSVDPGQGATQYF. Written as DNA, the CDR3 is TGCAGCGTTGATCCGGGACAGGGGGCGACCCAGTACTTC. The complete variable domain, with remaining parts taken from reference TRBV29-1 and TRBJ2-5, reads SAVISQKPSRDICQRGTSLTIQCQVDSQVTMMFWYRQQPGQSLTLIATANQGSEATYESGFVIDKFPISRPNLTFSTLTVSNMSPEDSSIYLCSVDPGQGATQYFGPGTRLLVL.

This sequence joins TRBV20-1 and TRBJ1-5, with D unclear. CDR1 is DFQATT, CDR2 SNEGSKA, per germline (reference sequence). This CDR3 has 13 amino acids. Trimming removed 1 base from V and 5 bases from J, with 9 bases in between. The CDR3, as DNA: TGCAGTGCTAGAGCCCTCGCGTATCAGCCCCAGCATTTT. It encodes CSARALAYQPQHF.

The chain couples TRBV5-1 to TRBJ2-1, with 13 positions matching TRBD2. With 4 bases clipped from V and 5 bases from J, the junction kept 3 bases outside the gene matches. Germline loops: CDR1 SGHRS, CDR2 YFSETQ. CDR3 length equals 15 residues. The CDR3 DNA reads TGCGCCAGCAGCGTCGGGACTAGCGGGAACAATGAGCAGTTCTTC. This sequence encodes CASSVGTSGNNEQFF.

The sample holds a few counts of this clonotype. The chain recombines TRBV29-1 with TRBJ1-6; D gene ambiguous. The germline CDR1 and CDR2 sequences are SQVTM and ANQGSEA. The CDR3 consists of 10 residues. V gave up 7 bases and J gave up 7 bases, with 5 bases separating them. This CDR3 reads CSEENSPLHF. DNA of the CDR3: TGCAGCGAAGAGAATTCACCCCTCCACTTT.

The DNA of the CDR3 is TGTGCCAGCAGTCCTGGGACTAGCATCGATGAGCAGTTCTTC. This gives the protein CASSPGTSIDEQFF. The chain employs TRBV6-2 or TRBV6-3 and TRBJ2-1, with TRBD2 identical over 9 bases. The germline CDR1 and CDR2 sequences are MNHEY and SVGEGT. J lost 8 bases, V lost 5 bases, and 7 bases had no gene match. The CDR3 runs 14 residues.

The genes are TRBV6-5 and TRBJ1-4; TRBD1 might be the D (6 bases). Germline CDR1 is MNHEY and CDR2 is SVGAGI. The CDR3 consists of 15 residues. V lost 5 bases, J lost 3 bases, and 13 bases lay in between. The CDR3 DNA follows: TGTGCCAGCAGTCCCGGGGGGGCTCCTAATGAAAAACTGTTTTTT. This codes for CASSPGGAPNEKLFF.

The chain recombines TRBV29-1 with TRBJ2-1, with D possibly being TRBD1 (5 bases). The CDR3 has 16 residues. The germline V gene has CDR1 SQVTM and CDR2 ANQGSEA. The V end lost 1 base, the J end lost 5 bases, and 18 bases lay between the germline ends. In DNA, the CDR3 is TGCAGCGTTGAAGGGGGCCAGGGTGGATGGAACAATGAGCAGTTCTTC. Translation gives CSVEGGQGGWNNEQFF.

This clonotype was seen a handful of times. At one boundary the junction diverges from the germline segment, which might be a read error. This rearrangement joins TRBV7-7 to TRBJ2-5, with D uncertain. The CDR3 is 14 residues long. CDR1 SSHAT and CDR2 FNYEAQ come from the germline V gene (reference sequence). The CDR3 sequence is CASSLAGPQETQYF. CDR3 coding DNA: TGTGCTAGCAGCTTAGCTGGACCCCAAGAGACCCAGTACTTC.

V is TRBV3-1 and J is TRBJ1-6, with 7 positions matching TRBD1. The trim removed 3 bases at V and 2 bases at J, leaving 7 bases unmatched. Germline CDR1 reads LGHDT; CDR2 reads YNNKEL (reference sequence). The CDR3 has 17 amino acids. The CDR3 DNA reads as TGTGCCAGCAGCCAGTTCCGGACAGGCGCCTATAATTCACCCCTCCACTTT. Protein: CASSQFRTGAYNSPLHF. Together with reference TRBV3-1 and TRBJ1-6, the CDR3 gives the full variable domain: DTAVSQTPKYLVTQMGNDKSIKCEQNLGHDTMYWYKQDSKKFLKIMFSYNNKELIINETVPNRFSPKSPDKAHLNLHINSLELGDSAVYFCASSQFRTGAYNSPLHFGNGTRLTVT.

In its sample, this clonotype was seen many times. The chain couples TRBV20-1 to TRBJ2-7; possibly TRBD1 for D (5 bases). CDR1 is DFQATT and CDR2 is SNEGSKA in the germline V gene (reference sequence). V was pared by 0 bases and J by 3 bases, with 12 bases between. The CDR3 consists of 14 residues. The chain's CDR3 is CSARDASGRYEQYF. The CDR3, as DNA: TGCAGTGCTAGAGACGCCTCAGGGCGCTACGAGCAGTACTTC.

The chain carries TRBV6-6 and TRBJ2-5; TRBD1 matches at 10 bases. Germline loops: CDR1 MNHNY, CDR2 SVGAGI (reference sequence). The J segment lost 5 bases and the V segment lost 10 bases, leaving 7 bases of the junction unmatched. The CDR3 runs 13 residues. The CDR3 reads CAISTGGKETQYF. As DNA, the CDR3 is TGTGCCATTTCGACAGGGGGCAAGGAGACCCAGTACTTC.

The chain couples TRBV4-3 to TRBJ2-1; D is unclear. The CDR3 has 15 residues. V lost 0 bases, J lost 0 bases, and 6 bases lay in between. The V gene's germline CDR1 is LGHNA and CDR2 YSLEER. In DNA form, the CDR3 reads TGCGCCAGCAGCCAAGATCGCGCCTCCTACAATGAGCAGTTCTTC. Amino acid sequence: CASSQDRASYNEQFF.

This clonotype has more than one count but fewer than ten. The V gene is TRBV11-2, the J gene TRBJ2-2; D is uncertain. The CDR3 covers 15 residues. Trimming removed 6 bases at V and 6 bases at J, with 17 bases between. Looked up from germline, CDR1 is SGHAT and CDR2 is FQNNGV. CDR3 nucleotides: TGTGCCAGCAGGGAAACGATATTGGGGTCCGGGGAGCTGTTTTTT. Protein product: CASRETILGSGELFF.

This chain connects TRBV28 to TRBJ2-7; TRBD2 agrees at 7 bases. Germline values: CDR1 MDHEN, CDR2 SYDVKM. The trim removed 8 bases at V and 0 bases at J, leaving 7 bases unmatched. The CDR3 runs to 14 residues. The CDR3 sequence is CASYGRGSSYEQYF. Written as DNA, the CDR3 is TGTGCCAGCTACGGGCGGGGGAGCTCCTACGAGCAGTACTTC.

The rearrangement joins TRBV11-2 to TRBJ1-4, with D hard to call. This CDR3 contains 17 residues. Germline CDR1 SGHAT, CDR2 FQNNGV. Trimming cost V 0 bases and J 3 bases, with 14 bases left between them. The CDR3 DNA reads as TGTGCCAGCAGCTTAGAGTCCAGATTGTCGGCTAATGAAAAACTGTTTTTT. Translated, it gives CASSLESRLSANEKLFF.

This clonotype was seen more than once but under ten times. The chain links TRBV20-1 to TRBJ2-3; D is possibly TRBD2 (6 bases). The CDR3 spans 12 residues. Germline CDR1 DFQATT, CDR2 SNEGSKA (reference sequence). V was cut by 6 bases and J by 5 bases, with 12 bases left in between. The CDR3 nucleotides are TGCAGTGCGAGACTAGGAGGAGATACGCAGTATTTT. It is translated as CSARLGGDTQYF.

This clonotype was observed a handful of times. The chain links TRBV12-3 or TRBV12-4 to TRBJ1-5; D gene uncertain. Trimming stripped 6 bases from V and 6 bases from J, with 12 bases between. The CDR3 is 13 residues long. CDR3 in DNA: TGTGCCAGCAGCTCCTCTGGTGGTCAGCCCCAGCATTTT. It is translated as CASSSSGGQPQHF.

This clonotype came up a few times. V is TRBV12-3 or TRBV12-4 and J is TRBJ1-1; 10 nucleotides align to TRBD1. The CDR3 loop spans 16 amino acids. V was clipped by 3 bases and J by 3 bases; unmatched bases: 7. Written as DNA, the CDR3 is TGTGCCAGCAGTTTGGGTGAGGACAGGGGGGACACTGAAGCTTTCTTT. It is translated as CASSLGEDRGDTEAFF.

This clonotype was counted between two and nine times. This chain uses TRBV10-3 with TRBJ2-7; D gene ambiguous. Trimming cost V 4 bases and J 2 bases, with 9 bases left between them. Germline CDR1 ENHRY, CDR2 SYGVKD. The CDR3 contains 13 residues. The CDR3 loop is CAISGVVTYEQYF. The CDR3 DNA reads TGTGCCATCAGTGGGGTCGTTACCTACGAGCAGTACTTC.

The CDR3 loop is CASSLNPGTGIIRNQPQHF. The CDR3 nucleotides read TGTGCCAGCAGCTTGAACCCCGGGACAGGGATTATACGCAATCAGCCCCAGCATTTT. The rearrangement links TRBV4-2 to TRBJ1-5, with TRBD1 identical over 9 bases. Unmatched junction bases numbered 16, after V lost 5 bases and J lost 2 bases. The germline V gene has CDR1 LGHNA and CDR2 YNFKEQ. The CDR3 runs to 19 residues.

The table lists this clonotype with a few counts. CDR3 loop: CASSRGAGEAFF. The CDR3 nucleotides read TGTGCCAGCAGTCGGGGGGCCGGCGAAGCTTTCTTT. J is TRBJ1-1 and V is TRBV6-5; possibly TRBD1 for D (6 bases). Germline lookup yields CDR1 MNHEY and CDR2 SVGAGI. The ends were cut back, 5 bases at V and 8 bases at J, with 12 bases in the middle. The CDR3 consists of 12 residues.

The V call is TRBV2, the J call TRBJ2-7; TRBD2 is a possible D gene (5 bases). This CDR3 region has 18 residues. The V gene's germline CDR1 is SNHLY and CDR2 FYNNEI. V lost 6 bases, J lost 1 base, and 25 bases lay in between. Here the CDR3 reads CASSNTPGLRGSSYEQYF. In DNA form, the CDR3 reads TGTGCCAGCAGCAATACCCCCGGCCTTCGGGGTAGTTCCTACGAGCAGTACTTC.

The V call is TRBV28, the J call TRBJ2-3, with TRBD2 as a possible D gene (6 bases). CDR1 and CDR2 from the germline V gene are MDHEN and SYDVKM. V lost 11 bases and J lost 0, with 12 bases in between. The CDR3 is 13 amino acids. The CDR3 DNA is TGTGCCGGTCGAAGCGGGAGCACAGATACGCAGTATTTT. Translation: CAGRSGSTDTQYF. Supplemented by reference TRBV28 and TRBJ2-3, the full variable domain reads DVKVTQSSRYLVKRTGEKVFLECVQDMDHENMFWYRQDPGLGLRLIYFSYDVKMKEKGDIPEGYSVSREKKERFSLILESASTNQTSMYLCAGRSGSTDTQYFGPGTRLTVL.

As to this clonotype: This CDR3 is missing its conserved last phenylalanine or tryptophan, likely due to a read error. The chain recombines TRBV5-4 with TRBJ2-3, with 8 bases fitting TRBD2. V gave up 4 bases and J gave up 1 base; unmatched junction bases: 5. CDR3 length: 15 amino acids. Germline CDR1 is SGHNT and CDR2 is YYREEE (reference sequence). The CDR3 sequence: CASSRSGSGTDTQYL. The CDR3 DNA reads TGTGCCAGCAGCCGCAGCGGGAGTGGCACAGATACGCAGTATTTG.